These 25 T cell receptor beta chains were sequenced from one sample in a study of blood T cell repertoires in COVID-19. The assay was immunoSEQ multiplex PCR, and TCRdb's table has in-frame clones only and misses some. The sample records some 180,000 clones, about nine tenths being singletons. The sample taken for sequencing was peripheral blood. The source is a man between 40 and 49 years old with acute or convalescent COVID-19.

V usage is TRBV4-2 and J usage is TRBJ2-2; possible D gene TRBD2, 5 bases. V shed 3 bases and J shed 6 bases, with 17 bases lying between them. Germline V gives CDR1 LGHNA, CDR2 YNFKEQ. The CDR3 spans 16 residues. The CDR3 sequence is CASSQYGEGLPGELFF. DNA for the CDR3: TGTGCCAGCAGCCAGTACGGAGAAGGACTCCCCGGGGAGCTGTTTTTT.

The gene calls are TRBV2 and TRBJ1-1; D call uncertain. This CDR3 has 14 residues. The V gene lost 0 bases and the J gene lost 3 bases, with 8 bases spanning the gap. From germline, CDR1 is SNHLY and CDR2 FYNNEI. CDR3 in amino acids: CASSEALGYTEAFF. As DNA, the CDR3 is TGTGCCAGCAGTGAAGCGCTCGGTTACACTGAAGCTTTCTTT.

The rearrangement joins TRBV19 to TRBJ2-1, with 9 bases matching TRBD2. This CDR3 region has 17 residues. Germline assignment: CDR1 LNHDA and CDR2 SQIVND (reference sequence). Losses at the gene ends were 2 bases for V and 0 bases for J; bases not matched to a gene: 5. This CDR3 reads CASSIYGGGASYNEQFF. The CDR3 region has the DNA TGTGCCAGTAGTATATACGGCGGGGGGGCCTCCTACAATGAGCAGTTCTTC.

The V gene is TRBV2, the J gene TRBJ2-1, with TRBD2 matching over 9 bases. The CDR3 contains 15 residues. Germline lookup yields CDR1 SNHLY and CDR2 FYNNEI. The V gene end was trimmed by 1 base and the J gene end by 3 bases; junction bases not matched to a gene: 1. Here the CDR3 DNA reads TGTGCCAGCAGTGAAGAGCGGGGGGTCTACAATGAGCAGTTCTTC. Protein: CASSEERGVYNEQFF.

This chain joins TRBV24-1 and TRBJ2-3; D possibly corresponds to TRBD2 (6 bases). The CDR3 length is 13 residues. V was cut by 3 bases and J by 4 bases, with 7 bases left in between. CDR1 KGHDR and CDR2 SFDVKD come from the germline V gene. The CDR3 reads CATSDPGADTQYF. In DNA form, the CDR3 reads TGTGCCACCAGTGATCCGGGGGCAGATACGCAGTATTTT.

The V and J genes are TRBV30 and TRBJ1-1; D is uncertain. V was trimmed by 1 base and J by 4 bases, leaving 10 bases between them. This CDR3 contains 13 residues. CDR1 is GTSNPN, CDR2 SVGIG, per germline (reference sequence). The CDR3 sequence: CAWSASGFTEAFF. In nucleotides, the CDR3 is TGTGCCTGGAGTGCATCAGGTTTCACTGAAGCTTTCTTT.

DNA for the CDR3: TGCAGGGCAGCGTCGGAGCAGTTCTTC. Translation: CRAASEQFF. The chain uses TRBV20-1 and TRBJ2-1; D remains unclear. Per the germline V gene, CDR1 is DFQATT and CDR2 is SNEGSKA (reference sequence). This CDR3 is built from 9 residues.

This chain uses TRBV2 with TRBJ2-3; 9 nucleotides align to TRBD1. This CDR3 is 15 amino acids long. In germline, CDR1 is SNHLY, CDR2 FYNNEI. Germline trimming cut 0 bases from V and 4 bases from J; bases unmatched to any gene: 2. DNA for the CDR3: TGTGCCAGCAGTGAAGCGGGACAGGGAGCAGATACGCAGTATTTT. This encodes CASSEAGQGADTQYF.

This clone was seen just once. This chain uses TRBV1 with TRBJ2-7; no DNA check was done on the table's D call, TRBD1. TRBV1 is described as a pseudogene. This CDR3 spans 19 amino acids. Here the CDR3 reads CTSSQNSVRTCDSNYEQYF. The DNA of the CDR3 is TGCACCAGCAGCCAAAATTCAGTCCGAACATGTGATTCCAACTACGAGCAGTACTTC.

The chain has TRBV7-2 and TRBJ1-2; TRBD1 matches 8 bases. CDR1 SGHTA and CDR2 FQGNSA come from the germline V gene. CDR3 length: 12 amino acids. Trimming took 4 bases from V and 6 from J; bases not matched to a gene: 1. CDR3 in amino acids: CASSSTGDGYTF. CDR3 sequence (DNA): TGTGCCAGCAGCTCGACAGGGGATGGCTACACCTTC.

The chain is built from TRBV15 and TRBJ2-3; 9 bases fit TRBD2. Trimming cost V 2 bases and J 2 bases; bases outside gene matches: 5. The CDR3 runs to 16 residues. CDR1 is LNHNV and CDR2 is YYDKDF in the germline V gene (reference sequence). The CDR3 here is CATSRLRGGLTDTQYF. CDR3 bases: TGTGCCACCAGCAGACTGCGGGGGGGCCTCACAGATACGCAGTATTTT.

This clone has ten or more counts. V is TRBV11-2 and J is TRBJ1-2; 7 nucleotides agree with TRBD1. CDR3 length: 13 amino acids. Germline CDR1 is SGHAT and CDR2 is FQNNGV. The ends lost 1 base at V and 5 bases at J; junction bases unmatched: 1. CDR3 loop: CASSLGTGYGYTF. The CDR3 DNA follows: TGTGCCAGCAGCTTAGGGACAGGATATGGCTACACCTTC.

The chain combines TRBV14 with TRBJ2-7, with TRBD2 as a possible D gene (6 bases). V lost 2 bases to trimming and J lost 1 base, with 12 bases between them. The CDR3 is 15 residues long. The V gene's germline CDR1 is SGHDN and CDR2 FVKESK. DNA of the CDR3: TGTGCCAGCAGCCAATACGGGGGAGTTTCCTACGAGCAGTACTTC. Residues: CASSQYGGVSYEQYF.

This chain joins TRBV28 and TRBJ2-7, with 7 nucleotides matching TRBD2. The CDR3 has 14 amino acids. CDR1 and CDR2 (germline): MDHEN, SYDVKM. After removal of 3 bases from V and 2 bases from J, the junction contained 4 bases not matched to a gene. The CDR3 here is CASSFPGLPYEQYF. CDR3 DNA sequence: TGTGCCAGCAGTTTCCCGGGACTACCCTACGAGCAGTACTTC.

The chain employs TRBV7-9 and TRBJ1-1; D is unclear. The CDR3 spans 14 residues. V was clipped by 1 base and J by 5 bases, with 11 bases between them. Germline V gene lookup returns CDR1 SEHNR and CDR2 FQNEAQ (reference sequence). The DNA of the CDR3 is TGTGCCAGCAGCTTAGGGACCCCGGGAACTGAAGCTTTCTTT. This translates into CASSLGTPGTEAFF.

In this sample, this clone turned up once. The chain recombines TRBV13 with TRBJ2-7, with unresolved D. Looked up from germline, CDR1 is PRHDT and CDR2 is FYEKMQ (reference sequence). This CDR3 spans 14 amino acids. The ends were cut back, 0 bases at V and 3 bases at J, with 9 bases in the middle. Written as DNA, the CDR3 is TGTGCCAGCAGCTTAGGACAGAAGAACTACGAGCAGTACTTC. As protein: CASSLGQKNYEQYF.

This clone was counted once. The chain joins TRBV7-2 to TRBJ1-1, with a weak D call TRBD1 (5 bases). Germline CDR1 and CDR2: SGHTA and FQGNSA. Between the trimmed V and J ends, which lost 4 bases and 4 bases, there was a span of 13 bases. The CDR3 runs 14 residues. The CDR3 is CASSSQGMATEAFF. The CDR3 nucleotides are TGTGCCAGCAGCTCTCAGGGAATGGCCACTGAAGCTTTCTTT. The variable domain in full, completed from reference TRBV7-2 and TRBJ1-1, reads GAGVSQSPSNKVTEKGKDVELRCDPISGHTALYWYRQSLGQGLEFLIYFQGNSAPDKSGLPSDRFSAERTGGSVSTLTIQRTQQEDSAVYLCASSSQGMATEAFFGQGTRLTVV.

DNA for the CDR3: TGTGCCAGCAGTTTAGGCAGGGAAAAGACCCAGTACTTC. It encodes CASSLGREKTQYF. The V gene is TRBV27, the J gene TRBJ2-5; tentative D call: TRBD1 (5 bases). Germline V CDR1 and CDR2: MNHEY, SMNVEV (reference sequence). The CDR3 runs 13 residues. Trimming removed 2 bases from V and 6 bases from J, with 10 bases in between.

The CDR3 spells CASSPSGAFYEQYF. The CDR3 coding sequence is TGCGCCAGCAGTCCTAGCGGGGCTTTCTACGAGCAGTACTTC. This chain uses TRBV10-2 with TRBJ2-7, with 9 bases aligning to TRBD2. The germline gives CDR1 WSHSY, CDR2 SAAADI. Losses at the gene ends were 5 bases for V and 3 bases for J; bases not matched to a gene: 5. This CDR3 has 14 residues.

This chain links TRBV14 with TRBJ1-4; TRBD1 matches at 9 bases. The CDR3 has 16 amino acids. Germline V lookup: CDR1 SGHDN, CDR2 FVKESK. The J segment lost 8 bases and the V segment lost 4 bases, leaving 11 bases of the junction unmatched. CDR3 coding DNA: TGTGCCAGCAGCCCAAGACGGGACAGGGTAGGAGAAAAACTGTTTTTT. Translating it yields CASSPRRDRVGEKLFF.

V usage is TRBV4-2 and J usage is TRBJ1-4, with D maybe TRBD1 (6 bases). This CDR3 has 16 amino acids. V gave up 1 base and J gave up 8 bases, with 17 bases separating them. Looked up from germline, CDR1 is LGHNA and CDR2 is YNFKEQ. In DNA, the CDR3 is TGTGCCAGCAGCCAAGCAATTGGGCAGGGGTGGGAAAAACTGTTTTTT. Translated: CASSQAIGQGWEKLFF.

This chain uses TRBV19 with TRBJ1-5, with a weak D call TRBD1 (6 bases). This CDR3 is 14 amino acids long. CDR1 and CDR2 (germline): LNHDA, SQIVND (reference sequence). V gave up 7 bases and J gave up 6 bases, with 16 bases separating them. CDR3 region: CASIPQGRSQPQHF. CDR3 DNA sequence: TGTGCCAGTATCCCACAGGGTAGGAGTCAGCCCCAGCATTTT.

The chain employs TRBV27 and TRBJ1-6, with TRBD1 matching 7 bases. V dropped 2 bases and J dropped 8; count of bases not matched to a gene: 6. The CDR3 is 15 amino acids. From germline, CDR1 is MNHEY and CDR2 SMNVEV (reference sequence). CDR3 region: CASSLKVRGDSPLHF. The CDR3 coding sequence is TGTGCCAGCAGTTTAAAGGTCAGGGGGGATTCACCCCTCCACTTT.

The rearrangement joins TRBV5-1 to TRBJ2-7; a weak D match, TRBD1 (6 bases). The CDR3 runs to 15 residues. The V gene lost 3 bases and the J gene lost 3 bases, with 16 bases spanning the gap. In germline, CDR1 is SGHRS, CDR2 YFSETQ. CDR3 bases: TGCGCCAGCAGCTCGGACGGGACACGGGTCTACGAGCAGTACTTC. Encoded protein: CASSSDGTRVYEQYF.

V gene TRBV15 combines with J gene TRBJ2-7; D is perhaps TRBD1 (6 bases). V gave up 0 bases and J gave up 5 bases, with 11 bases separating them. CDR1 LNHNV and CDR2 YYDKDF come from the germline V gene (reference sequence). The CDR3 consists of 14 residues. This CDR3 reads CATSRDGRQDEQYF. The CDR3 bases are TGTGCCACCAGCAGAGATGGTCGACAGGACGAGCAGTACTTC.